Given below is one T cell receptor (beta chain) in context. The multiple sclerosis control group was made up of treatment-naive patients with stable or active relapsing-remitting disease. FACS enriched CD8+ TEMRA cells, while bulk CD8+ and CD4+ were negatively isolated. This specimen comes from a study of CD8 T cells in Susac syndrome. This CDR3 spans 13 amino acids. The germline gives CDR1 SGHRS, CDR2 YFSETQ. Trimming took off 0 bases at V and 5 bases at J, with 9 bases between the two ends. With random hexamers, reverse transcription was performed on about 0.5 to 1 ug of RNA. An immunoSEQ multiplex PCR generated amplified TCR beta CDR3 products spanning 54 Vbeta and 13 Jbeta. TCRdb independently ran MiXCR on the immunoSEQ multiplex PCR reads; one entry per CDR3 protein. Here the sample spans some 120,000 distinct CDR3 sequences, around 94% being singletons.

The TCR sequence derives from a human donor with multiple sclerosis. Sequences were obtained from CD4+ T cells from PBMCs. The chain has TRBV5-1 and TRBJ2-7, with D perhaps matching TRBD1 or TRBD2 (5 bases each). Here the CDR3 reads CASSLGQGDEQYF. CDR3 in DNA: TGCGCCAGCAGCTTGGGCCAGGGAGACGAGCAGTACTTC.